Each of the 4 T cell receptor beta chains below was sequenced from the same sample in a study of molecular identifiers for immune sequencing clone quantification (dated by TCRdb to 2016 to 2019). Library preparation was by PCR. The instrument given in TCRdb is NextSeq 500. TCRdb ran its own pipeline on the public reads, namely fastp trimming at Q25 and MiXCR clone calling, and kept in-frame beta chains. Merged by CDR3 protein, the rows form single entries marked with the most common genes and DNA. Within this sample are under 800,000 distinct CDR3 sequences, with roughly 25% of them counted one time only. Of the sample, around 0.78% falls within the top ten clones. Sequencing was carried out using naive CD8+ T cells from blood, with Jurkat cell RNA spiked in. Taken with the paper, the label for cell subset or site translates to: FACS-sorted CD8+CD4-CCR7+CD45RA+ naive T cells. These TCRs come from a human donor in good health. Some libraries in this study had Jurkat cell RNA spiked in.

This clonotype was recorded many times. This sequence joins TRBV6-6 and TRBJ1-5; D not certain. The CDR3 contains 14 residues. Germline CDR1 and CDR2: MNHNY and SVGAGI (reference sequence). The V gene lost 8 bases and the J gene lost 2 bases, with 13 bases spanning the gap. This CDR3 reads CASCTMLGNQPQHF. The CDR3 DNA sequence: TGTGCCAGCTGTACGATGTTGGGCAATCAGCCCCAGCATTTT.

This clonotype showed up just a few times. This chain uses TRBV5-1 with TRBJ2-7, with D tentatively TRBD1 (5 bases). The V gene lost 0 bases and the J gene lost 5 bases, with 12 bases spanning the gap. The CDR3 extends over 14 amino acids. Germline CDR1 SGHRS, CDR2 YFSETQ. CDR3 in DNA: TGCGCCAGCAGCTTGGGGGCAGGGTCGAACGAGCAGTACTTC. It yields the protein CASSLGAGSNEQYF.

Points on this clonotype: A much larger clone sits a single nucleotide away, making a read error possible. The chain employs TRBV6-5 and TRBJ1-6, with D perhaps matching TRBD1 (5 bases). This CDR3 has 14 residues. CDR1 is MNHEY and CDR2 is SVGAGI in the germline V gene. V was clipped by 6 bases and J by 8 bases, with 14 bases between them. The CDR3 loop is CASRNGAIYSPLHF. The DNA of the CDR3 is TGTGCCAGCAGAAACGGGGCAATCTATTCACCCCTCCACTTT.

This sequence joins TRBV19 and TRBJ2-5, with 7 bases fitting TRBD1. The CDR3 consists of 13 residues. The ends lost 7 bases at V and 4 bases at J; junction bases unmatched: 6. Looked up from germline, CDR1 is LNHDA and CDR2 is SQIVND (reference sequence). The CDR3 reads CASNTGAGETQYF. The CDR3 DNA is TGTGCCAGTAACACAGGGGCGGGAGAGACCCAGTACTTC.